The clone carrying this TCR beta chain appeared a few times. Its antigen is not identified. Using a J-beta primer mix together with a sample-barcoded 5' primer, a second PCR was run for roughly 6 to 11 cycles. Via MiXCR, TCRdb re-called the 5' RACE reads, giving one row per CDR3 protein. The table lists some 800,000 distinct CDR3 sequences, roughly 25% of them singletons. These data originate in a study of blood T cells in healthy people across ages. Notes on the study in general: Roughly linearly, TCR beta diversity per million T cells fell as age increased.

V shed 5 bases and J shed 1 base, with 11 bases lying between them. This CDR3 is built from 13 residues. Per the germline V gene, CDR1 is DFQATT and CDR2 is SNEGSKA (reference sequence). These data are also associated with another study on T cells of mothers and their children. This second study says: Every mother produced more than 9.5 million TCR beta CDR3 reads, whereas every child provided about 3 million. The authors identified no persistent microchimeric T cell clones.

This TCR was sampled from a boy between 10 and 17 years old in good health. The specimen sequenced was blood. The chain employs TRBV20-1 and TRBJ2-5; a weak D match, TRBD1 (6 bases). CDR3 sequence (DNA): TGCAGTGCTCTAGGACAGTCCCAAGAGACCCAGTACTTC. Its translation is CSALGQSQETQYF.